These T cell receptor beta chains were read from a single sample in a study of T cell responses to AZD1222 COVID-19 vaccine. Repertoires were generated with immunoSEQ multiplex PCR, while TCRdb's copy carries only in-frame clones and drops some. The data contain about 86,000 clones, over 85% of them singletons. The starting material was peripheral blood, obtained on day 0 of AZD1222 vaccination. The receptor set was obtained from an adult in good health. Each CDR3 is given with its conserved first and last residue. The D gene is left open where the match is weak. Some rows have no size entry. The others give once, few or many, or a class for an expanded clone.

d_call: TRBD1
clone_size: -
j_call: TRBJ2-7
v_call: TRBV19
cdr3_aa: CASSIGTDRVYEQYF
cdr3_nt: TGTGCCAGTAGTATAGGAACGGACAGGGTCTACGAGCAGTACTTC

d_call: -
clone_size: -
j_call: TRBJ1-1
v_call: TRBV2
cdr3_aa: CASSAGNTEAFF
cdr3_nt: TGTGCCAGCAGTGCCGGGAACACTGAAGCTTTCTTT

d_call: -
clone_size: -
j_call: TRBJ1-1
v_call: TRBV3-1/TRBV3-2
cdr3_aa: CASSPGGTEAFF
cdr3_nt: TGTGCCAGCAGCCCGGGGGGAACTGAAGCTTTCTTT

d_call: -
clone_size: once
j_call: TRBJ1-4
v_call: TRBV30
cdr3_aa: CAWSVTGANEKLFF
cdr3_nt: TGTGCCTGGAGTGTGACCGGGGCTAATGAAAAACTGTTTTTT

d_call: TRBD1
clone_size: -
j_call: TRBJ1-5
v_call: TRBV6-5
cdr3_aa: CASSRDRGDQPQHF
cdr3_nt: TGTGCCAGCAGCCGGGACAGGGGCGATCAGCCCCAGCATTTT

d_call: -
clone_size: -
j_call: TRBJ2-3
v_call: TRBV4-1
cdr3_aa: CASSQPTSDTQYF
cdr3_nt: TGCGCCAGCAGCCAACCAACTAGCGATACGCAGTATTTT

d_call: -
clone_size: -
j_call: TRBJ2-5
v_call: TRBV5-6
cdr3_aa: CASSLRFETQYF
cdr3_nt: TGTGCCAGCAGCTTGAGGTTTGAGACCCAGTACTTC

d_call: -
clone_size: once
j_call: TRBJ1-2
v_call: TRBV6-5
cdr3_aa: CASSYENNYGYTF
cdr3_nt: TGTGCCAGCAGTTATGAAAACAACTATGGCTACACCTTC

d_call: -
clone_size: -
j_call: TRBJ2-1
v_call: TRBV20-1
cdr3_aa: CSARVINEQFF
cdr3_nt: TGCAGTGCTAGAGTCATCAATGAGCAGTTCTTC

d_call: -
clone_size: -
j_call: TRBJ2-7
v_call: TRBV5-1
cdr3_aa: CASSEGYRQYF
cdr3_nt: TGCGCCAGCAGCGAGGGTTACCGGCAGTACTTC

d_call: TRBD2
clone_size: -
j_call: TRBJ2-3
v_call: TRBV15
cdr3_aa: CATKKRELTDTQYF
cdr3_nt: TGTGCCACCAAGAAGCGGGAACTCACAGATACGCAGTATTTT

d_call: -
clone_size: -
j_call: TRBJ1-1
v_call: TRBV9
cdr3_aa: CASSARMGGRTEAFF
cdr3_nt: TGTGCCAGCAGCGCACGGATGGGGGGGAGGACTGAAGCTTTCTTT

d_call: -
clone_size: -
j_call: TRBJ1-2
v_call: TRBV3-1/TRBV3-2
cdr3_aa: CASSQETGTNYGYTF
cdr3_nt: TGTGCCAGCAGCCAAGAGACAGGTACTAACTATGGCTACACCTTC

d_call: -
clone_size: -
j_call: TRBJ1-5
v_call: TRBV2
cdr3_aa: CASSEQPGQPNQPQHF
cdr3_nt: TGTGCCAGCAGTGAACAACCGGGCCAACCCAATCAGCCCCAGCATTTT

d_call: TRBD2
clone_size: -
j_call: TRBJ2-7
v_call: TRBV5-6
cdr3_aa: CASSLVASGGYEQYF
cdr3_nt: TGTGCCAGCAGCTTGGTGGCTAGCGGGGGATACGAGCAGTACTTC

d_call: TRBD1
clone_size: -
j_call: TRBJ1-6
v_call: TRBV6-5
cdr3_aa: CASSRDSNSPLHF
cdr3_nt: TGTGCCAGCAGCCGGGACAGTAATTCACCCCTCCACTTT

d_call: -
clone_size: once
j_call: TRBJ2-7
v_call: TRBV27
cdr3_aa: CASSPHTNHEQYF
cdr3_nt: TGTGCCAGCAGCCCCCACACTAACCACGAGCAGTACTTC

d_call: TRBD2
clone_size: -
j_call: TRBJ2-3
v_call: TRBV30
cdr3_aa: CAWRAPSGRTDTQYF
cdr3_nt: TGTGCCTGGAGGGCTCCTAGCGGGAGAACAGATACGCAGTATTTT

d_call: TRBD2
clone_size: -
j_call: TRBJ2-3
v_call: TRBV30
cdr3_aa: CAWTPPTGGPGDTQYF
cdr3_nt: TGTGCCTGGACCCCGCCGACGGGGGGGCCAGGGGATACGCAGTATTTT

d_call: -
clone_size: -
j_call: TRBJ1-5
v_call: TRBV6-5
cdr3_aa: CASRSQGFGQPQHF
cdr3_nt: TGTGCCAGCAGGAGCCAAGGGTTTGGTCAGCCCCAGCATTTT

d_call: -
clone_size: -
j_call: TRBJ2-1
v_call: TRBV18
cdr3_aa: CASSPRGNNEQFF
cdr3_nt: TGTGCCAGCTCACCAAGGGGAAACAATGAGCAGTTCTTC

d_call: -
clone_size: -
j_call: TRBJ1-4
v_call: TRBV5-5
cdr3_aa: CASRPLGATNEKLFF
cdr3_nt: TGTGCCAGCAGACCCCTCGGGGCGACTAATGAAAAACTGTTTTTT

d_call: TRBD1
clone_size: -
j_call: TRBJ1-6
v_call: TRBV2
cdr3_aa: CASRGDSDNSPLHF
cdr3_nt: TGTGCCAGCAGGGGGGACAGTGATAATTCACCCCTCCACTTT

d_call: -
clone_size: -
j_call: TRBJ1-3
v_call: TRBV23-1
cdr3_aa: CASSARGISGNTIYF
cdr3_nt: TGCGCCAGCAGCGCTCGGGGGATCTCTGGAAACACCATATATTTT